The 32 T cell receptor beta chains below were found in one sample sequenced in a study of blood T cells in healthy people across ages (dated by TCRdb to 2014 to 2015). The method behind the library was 5' RACE. The instrument was an Illumina HiSeq 2500. A second PCR of about 7 to 12 cycles was run with a J-beta primer mix and a sample-barcoded 5' primer. The public reads were reanalyzed by TCRdb: fastp trimming at Q25, MiXCR alignment, in-frame beta chains only. Rows with one shared CDR3 protein collapse into an entry with the most common genes and DNA. Present in this sample are about 830,000 distinct CDR3 sequences, about 59% of which were seen just once. The top ten clones comprise about 27% of the sample. Specimen: blood. These receptors came from a man between 25 and 39 years old in good health.

J is TRBJ1-2 and V is TRBV18; D is ambiguous. This CDR3 is 12 amino acids long. V lost 6 bases and J lost 6, with 11 bases in between. The germline V gene has CDR1 KGHSH and CDR2 LQKENI. The CDR3 spells CASSEASDGYTF. The CDR3 nucleotides read TGTGCCAGCTCGGAGGCCTCGGATGGCTACACCTTC.

CDR3: CASSHPDGGETQYF. The CDR3 DNA follows: TGTGCCAGCAGCCACCCCGACGGGGGAGAGACCCAGTACTTC. The J gene is TRBJ2-5, the V gene TRBV6-6; tentative D call: TRBD2 (6 bases). Trimming left V 6 bases short and J 4 bases short, with 15 bases between. There are 14 residues in the CDR3. The V gene's germline CDR1 is MNHNY and CDR2 SVGAGI (reference sequence).

This clonotype was counted only a few times. The chain recombines TRBV6-1 with TRBJ2-1; either TRBD1 or TRBD2 may fit D (5 bases each). CDR3 size: 17 residues. Germline-derived CDR1 and CDR2 are MNHNS and SASEGT. The ends were cut back, 5 bases at V and 0 bases at J, with 17 bases in the middle. CDR3 nucleotide sequence: TGTGCCAGCAGTCCTCGGGGCCAATTTCGCTCCTACAATGAGCAGTTCTTC. This codes for CASSPRGQFRSYNEQFF.

Written as DNA, the CDR3 is TGTGCCAGCAGCCCCAGGGGAGAACCAACTAATGAAAAACTGTTTTTT. Translated, it gives CASSPRGEPTNEKLFF. The chain links TRBV9 to TRBJ1-4; a possible D gene is TRBD1 (6 bases). The CDR3 covers 16 residues. V was trimmed by 4 bases and J by 0 bases, leaving 13 bases between them. Germline assignment: CDR1 SGDLS and CDR2 YYNGEE.

The chain has TRBV7-3 and TRBJ2-3; D may be TRBD1 (5 bases). Trimming left V 0 bases short and J 4 bases short, with 17 bases between. The CDR3 is made up of 17 amino acids. The germline CDR1 and CDR2 sequences are SGHTA and FQGTGA. CDR3 in amino acids: CASSLTVVQGPSDTQYF. CDR3 sequence (DNA): TGTGCCAGCAGCTTAACTGTGGTGCAGGGCCCCTCAGATACGCAGTATTTT.

There are a few counts of this clonotype. V and J are TRBV18 and TRBJ2-2; D is uncertain. CDR1 and CDR2 (germline): KGHSH, LQKENI. The CDR3 has 13 residues. V shed 1 base and J shed 7 bases, with 7 bases lying between them. The CDR3 coding sequence is TGTGCCAGCTCACCACTTGAAGGCGGGGAGCTGTTTTTT. It codes for CASSPLEGGELFF.

The J gene is TRBJ2-1, the V gene TRBV6-2 or TRBV6-3; the D gene is possibly TRBD1 (6 bases). The germline CDR1 and CDR2 sequences are MNHEY and SVGEGT. The CDR3 is 11 amino acids. V was shortened by 6 bases and J by 13 bases, with 13 bases between the two germline ends. CDR3: CASRFVDSQFF. The CDR3 DNA follows: TGTGCCAGCAGATTTGTGGACAGCCAGTTCTTC.

The chain couples TRBV28 to TRBJ2-7; perhaps TRBD1 as D (6 bases). Trimming left V 10 bases short and J 4 bases short, with 17 bases between. CDR3 length: 13 amino acids. Germline lookup yields CDR1 MDHEN and CDR2 SYDVKM. Here the CDR3 reads CATGGRGGYEQYF. The CDR3 DNA is TGTGCCACCGGAGGCAGGGGTGGGTACGAGCAGTACTTC.

The chain recombines TRBV29-1 with TRBJ2-3; 13 bases fit TRBD2. This CDR3 has 13 residues. The germline V gene encodes CDR1 SQVTM and CDR2 ANQGSEA. V was clipped by 8 bases and J by 6 bases; unmatched bases: 5. Here the CDR3 DNA reads TGCAGCTCTACTAGCGGGGGGGGTGATACGCAGTATTTT. The encoded protein is CSSTSGGGDTQYF.

The V and J genes are TRBV5-1 and TRBJ2-4, with D maybe TRBD2 (5 bases). Germline assignment: CDR1 SGHRS and CDR2 YFSETQ. The V gene lost 4 bases and the J gene lost 5 bases, with 13 bases spanning the gap. CDR3 length equals 14 residues. CDR3 loop: CASSPASPENIQYF. CDR3 nucleotide sequence: TGCGCCAGCAGCCCCGCTAGCCCCGAAAACATTCAGTACTTC.

The V and J genes are TRBV4-3 and TRBJ2-1, with 7 bases that match TRBD2. This CDR3 is 14 amino acids long. Germline values: CDR1 LGHNA, CDR2 YSLEER. V trimming: 1 base; J trimming: 13 bases; junction bases outside the gene matches: 10. The CDR3 sequence is CASSQAPGGETQFF. The CDR3 DNA is TGCGCCAGCAGCCAAGCACCGGGGGGAGAGACCCAGTTCTTC.

This clonotype showed up just once. The chain carries TRBV4-2 and TRBJ1-2; 9 positions match TRBD1. The germline V gene has CDR1 LGHNA and CDR2 YNFKEQ. This CDR3 has 19 amino acids. Unmatched junction bases numbered 12, after V lost 0 bases and J lost 1 base. The CDR3 DNA sequence: TGTGCCAGCAGCCAAGATGTTCCGGGACAGGGCCAGTTTAACTATGGCTACACCTTC. This encodes CASSQDVPGQGQFNYGYTF.

This clonotype has only one observation. The V and J genes are TRBV7-9 and TRBJ2-5; D gene unclear. The CDR3 loop spans 16 amino acids. Germline V lookup: CDR1 SEHNR, CDR2 FQNEAQ (reference sequence). V lost 2 bases and J lost 7, with 20 bases in between. The CDR3 DNA follows: TGTGCCAGCAGCTTAAGGGATTTGGGCAGCTTAGGGACCCAGTACTTC. It codes for CASSLRDLGSLGTQYF.

This clonotype was detected a few times. V gene TRBV5-1 combines with J gene TRBJ2-3, with 8 bases identical to TRBD2. Germline CDR1 and CDR2: SGHRS and YFSETQ. With V trimmed by 0 bases and J by 3 bases, 6 bases remained unmatched. The CDR3 has 16 residues. As DNA, the CDR3 is TGCGCCAGCAGCTTGGCCGGGACTAGGGGGACAGATACGCAGTATTTT. Its translation is CASSLAGTRGTDTQYF.

The V call is TRBV21-1, the J call TRBJ2-2; TRBD2 is the table's D call and was not checked against the DNA. TRBV21-1 is noted as a pseudogene. The CDR3 loop spans 18 amino acids. The CDR3: CASSNGPTSGVDTGELFF. In DNA, the CDR3 is TGTGCCAGCAGCAACGGACCTACTAGCGGGGTGGACACCGGGGAGCTGTTTTTT.

The chain recombines TRBV30 with TRBJ1-4; D is unresolved. This CDR3 is 13 amino acids long. CDR1 is GTSNPN, CDR2 SVGIG, per germline (reference sequence). V was clipped by 4 bases and J by 1 base, with 7 bases between them. The CDR3 region has the DNA TGTGCCTGGACGGCCGGAACTAATGAAAAACTGTTTTTT. Protein product: CAWTAGTNEKLFF.

The chain joins TRBV25-1 to TRBJ2-7; D is undetermined. Germline lookup yields CDR1 MGHDK and CDR2 SYGVNS. CDR3 length: 12 amino acids. V lost 2 bases and J lost 7, with 9 bases in between. The CDR3 DNA sequence: TGTGCCAGCAGTGAAAGTGAGTTGGAGCAGTACTTC. Its translation: CASSESELEQYF.

The V and J genes are TRBV12-3 or TRBV12-4 and TRBJ2-7; TRBD2 matches 15 bases. CDR3 size: 17 residues. V gave up 5 bases and J gave up 0 bases; unmatched junction bases: 5. CDR3 region: CASSPGLAGGLSYEQYF. The CDR3 coding sequence is TGTGCCAGCAGTCCGGGACTAGCGGGGGGACTCTCCTACGAGCAGTACTTC.

This sequence joins TRBV6-5 and TRBJ1-4; D possibly corresponds to TRBD1 (5 bases). Germline CDR1 is MNHEY and CDR2 is SVGAGI. Between the trimmed V and J ends, which lost 5 bases and 2 bases, there was a span of 12 bases. CDR3 length: 15 residues. The chain's CDR3 is CASSPEGVTNEKLFF. The DNA of the CDR3 is TGTGCCAGCAGTCCCGAAGGGGTGACTAATGAAAAACTGTTTTTT.

The chain employs TRBV5-4 and TRBJ2-6; D is ambiguous. In germline, CDR1 is SGHNT, CDR2 YYREEE (reference sequence). This CDR3 has 16 residues. The V and J ends lost 1 base and 0 bases respectively, with 8 bases between them. The CDR3: CASSLTVSSGANVLTF. The CDR3 DNA follows: TGTGCCAGCAGCTTGACCGTTAGCTCTGGGGCCAACGTCCTGACTTTC.

The gene calls are TRBV3-1 and TRBJ1-2; 8 positions agree with TRBD1. CDR3 length: 18 residues. Unmatched junction bases numbered 18, after V lost 3 bases and J lost 6 bases. Germline CDR1 reads LGHDT; CDR2 reads YNNKEL (reference sequence). The CDR3 region is CASSHQTVVGGQGDGYTF. CDR3 coding DNA: TGTGCCAGCAGCCACCAGACAGTAGTCGGTGGACAGGGTGATGGCTACACCTTC.

The rearrangement joins TRBV10-3 to TRBJ2-7; 7 nucleotides align to TRBD1. The CDR3 is made up of 14 amino acids. Germline V gives CDR1 ENHRY, CDR2 SYGVKD. The V gene end was trimmed by 6 bases and the J gene end by 3 bases; junction bases not matched to a gene: 8. Written as DNA, the CDR3 is TGTGCCATCAGCCAAAGGGACAGAAACTACGAGCAGTACTTC. Protein: CAISQRDRNYEQYF.

This clonotype was counted ten times or more. This chain connects TRBV28 to TRBJ2-7, with D possibly being TRBD1 or TRBD2 (5 bases each). The V and J ends lost 8 bases and 3 bases respectively, with 14 bases between them. The CDR3 has 13 amino acids. CDR1 is MDHEN, CDR2 SYDVKM, per germline. The CDR3 sequence is CASGVGTYYEQYF. CDR3 sequence (DNA): TGTGCCAGCGGAGTCGGGACCTACTACGAGCAGTACTTC.

V usage is TRBV7-2 and J usage is TRBJ1-3; no firm D call. The CDR3 totals 16 residues. V gave up 1 base and J gave up 0 bases, with 10 bases separating them. CDR1 and CDR2 (germline): SGHTA, FQGNSA. CDR3 loop: CASSLGYSSSGNTIYF. DNA of the CDR3: TGTGCCAGCAGCTTAGGGTACTCGTCCTCTGGAAACACCATATATTTT.

This chain uses TRBV12-3 or TRBV12-4 with TRBJ2-5; TRBD1 agrees at 9 bases. The J call may be wrong; the DNA end is better matched by TRBJ2-7. This CDR3 spans 15 amino acids. The CDR3 loop is CASSVAGTGKDEQYF. In DNA, the CDR3 is TGTGCCAGCAGTGTGGCCGGGACAGGGAAGGACGAGCAGTACTTC.

J is TRBJ1-2 and V is TRBV12-3 or TRBV12-4; unclear D gene. The germline V and J ends were trimmed by 6 bases and 8 bases, with 19 bases remaining between them. The CDR3 runs to 14 residues. The CDR3 is CASRAAYLARGYTF. CDR3 bases: TGTGCCAGCAGAGCGGCATACTTGGCCCGGGGCTACACCTTC.

This clonotype was counted a few times. This chain joins TRBV7-2 and TRBJ2-4; 8 bases are a match to TRBD2. Near its end, the DNA agrees better with TRBJ2-7, so the J call may be wrong. The CDR3 covers 16 residues. The germline V gene encodes CDR1 SGHTA and CDR2 FQGNSA. In nucleotides, the CDR3 is TGTGCCAGCAGCCCGAGAGAACTAGCGGAGCGCTACGAGCAGTACTTC. Its translation is CASSPRELAERYEQYF.

V usage is TRBV3-1 and J usage is TRBJ2-7, with 8 bases identical to TRBD2. TRBJ2-5 matches the DNA end more closely, so the J call is doubtful. Germline V gene sequence: CDR1 LGHDT, CDR2 YNNKEL (reference sequence). The CDR3 consists of 15 residues. CDR3 coding DNA: TGTGCCAGCAGCCAAGAAATAGGCGGGAGGAGGACCCAGTACTTC. Translation: CASSQEIGGRRTQYF.

This clonotype was seen more than once but under ten times. CDR3 in DNA: TGTGCCAGCAGTTTCGGACTAGCGGGGGGGAGGACTCCTAACGAGCAGTACTTC. As protein: CASSFGLAGGRTPNEQYF. The V call is TRBV6-6, the J call TRBJ2-7; 15 bases line up with TRBD2. CDR1 MNHNY and CDR2 SVGAGI come from the germline V gene (reference sequence). V was pared by 4 bases and J by 5 bases, with 12 bases of the junction left unmatched. This CDR3 spans 18 amino acids.

The chain combines TRBV3-1 with TRBJ1-2; D is unresolved. The germline CDR1 and CDR2 sequences are LGHDT and YNNKEL (reference sequence). The germline V and J ends were trimmed by 4 bases and 8 bases, with 17 bases remaining between them. The CDR3 runs to 14 residues. The DNA of the CDR3 is TGTGCCAGCAGCCGTGGGGATAGGGCGCGCGGCTACACCTTC. Translation: CASSRGDRARGYTF.

V usage is TRBV6-6 and J usage is TRBJ2-1; tentatively, D is TRBD1 (6 bases). V lost 6 bases, J lost 10 bases, and 16 bases lay in between. The CDR3 contains 13 residues. The germline V gene encodes CDR1 MNHNY and CDR2 SVGAGI (reference sequence). This CDR3 is CASSPGIGQEQFF. The CDR3 nucleotides are TGTGCCAGCAGCCCCGGAATAGGACAGGAGCAGTTCTTC.

V and J are TRBV7-3 and TRBJ2-1, with D tentatively TRBD2 (7 bases). The length of the CDR3 is 16 residues. Trimming pared 5 bases from V and 5 bases from J, leaving 19 bases between. Germline CDR1 is SGHTA and CDR2 is FQGTGA. This CDR3 is CASSRLAGAQDNEQFF. For the CDR3, the DNA is TGTGCCAGCAGCCGCCTGGCGGGGGCCCAAGACAATGAGCAGTTCTTC.